This T cell receptor beta chain was obtained from a study of cytomegalovirus exposure and HLA in healthy donors. V lost 6 bases, J lost 4 bases, and 15 bases stayed unmatched. The CDR3 length is 17 residues. From germline, CDR1 is LNHDA and CDR2 SQIVND (reference sequence). Comment on this clone: Its antigen is not identified.

General study points: Data from an earlier analysis indicated that most TCR beta V segments were productive either about 90% or about 30% of the time. Apparent HLA restriction characterized most CMV-associated TCR beta chains in a later analysis.

Primers included in the PCR were 60 Vbeta and 13 Jbeta primers. Sequencing used immunoSEQ multiplex PCR; TCRdb keeps in-frame clones, though not all of them. There are roughly 150,000 clones in the sample; approximately 84% occur only once, and approximately 2.5% lies in the top ten. This chain uses TRBV19 with TRBJ2-7, with TRBD2 identical over 10 bases. The clonotype comes from a woman between 18 and 29 years old in good health and CMV-seronegative. The specimen sequenced was PBMCs. This CDR3 reads CASSRKVLAGVAYEQYF. The CDR3 coding sequence is TGTGCCAGTAGCCGAAAAGTCCTAGCGGGAGTAGCTTACGAGCAGTACTTC.